A selection of T cell receptor beta chains follows, all from one sample in a study of T cell responses to AZD1222 COVID-19 vaccine. The protocol was immunoSEQ multiplex PCR, while the TCRdb copy is restricted to in-frame clones and leaves out a portion. The sample consists of 140,000 to 150,000 clones, 92% of them appearing once. Sequenced material: peripheral blood, taken on day 0 of AZD1222 vaccination. These receptors were taken from an adult in good health. Each CDR3 is given with its conserved first and last residue. A D gene is named only where the DNA matches it firmly. Some rows have no size entry. The others give once, few or many, or a class for an expanded clone.

clone_size: .; j_call: TRBJ2-2; cdr3_length: 14; v_call: TRBV5-4; d_call: .; cdr3_aa: CASSLVLDPGELFF; cdr3_nt: TGTGCCAGCAGCTTGGTTCTAGACCCCGGGGAGCTGTTTTTT
clone_size: .; j_call: TRBJ2-1; cdr3_length: 14; v_call: TRBV5-8; d_call: .; cdr3_aa: CASNLLPVRNEQFF; cdr3_nt: TGTGCCAGCAACCTCTTGCCCGTCCGCAATGAGCAGTTCTTC
clone_size: few; j_call: TRBJ2-1; cdr3_length: 15; v_call: TRBV7-2; d_call: .; cdr3_aa: CASSSDRHPANEQFF; cdr3_nt: TGTGCCAGCAGCTCCGACAGACATCCAGCCAATGAGCAGTTCTTC
clone_size: .; j_call: TRBJ2-1; cdr3_length: 15; v_call: TRBV7-6; d_call: TRBD1; cdr3_aa: CASSFTGESYNEQFF; cdr3_nt: TGTGCCAGCAGTTTTACAGGGGAATCCTACAATGAGCAGTTCTTC
clone_size: .; j_call: TRBJ2-7; cdr3_length: 16; v_call: TRBV5-1; d_call: TRBD2; cdr3_aa: CASSPQGSGRPYEQYF; cdr3_nt: TGCGCCAGCAGCCCTCAGGGTAGCGGGAGGCCTTACGAGCAGTACTTC
clone_size: .; j_call: TRBJ1-5; cdr3_length: 15; v_call: TRBV11-2; d_call: .; cdr3_aa: CASSLGTGVGQPQHF; cdr3_nt: TGTGCCAGCAGCTTAGGGACGGGTGTAGGTCAGCCCCAGCATTTT
clone_size: .; j_call: TRBJ1-2; cdr3_length: 14; v_call: TRBV7-8; d_call: TRBD1; cdr3_aa: CASSRGQGGYGYTF; cdr3_nt: TGTGCCAGCAGCCGAGGACAGGGTGGCTATGGCTACACCTTC
clone_size: .; j_call: TRBJ1-1; cdr3_length: 14; v_call: TRBV29-1; d_call: .; cdr3_aa: CSVERQQRNTEAFF; cdr3_nt: TGCAGCGTTGAAAGACAACAGCGGAACACTGAAGCTTTCTTT
clone_size: .; j_call: TRBJ2-6; cdr3_length: 15; v_call: TRBV19; d_call: .; cdr3_aa: CASSIAGSGANVLTF; cdr3_nt: TGTGCCAGTAGTATTGCGGGTTCTGGGGCCAACGTCCTGACTTTC
clone_size: .; j_call: TRBJ2-2; cdr3_length: 17; v_call: TRBV4-3; d_call: .; cdr3_aa: CASSPHGGGWDTGELFF; cdr3_nt: TGCGCCAGCAGCCCTCACGGCGGAGGGTGGGACACCGGGGAGCTGTTTTTT
clone_size: .; j_call: TRBJ1-3; cdr3_length: 14; v_call: TRBV5-4; d_call: .; cdr3_aa: CASSSGVTGNTIYF; cdr3_nt: TGTGCCAGCAGCTCAGGGGTTACTGGAAACACCATATATTTT
clone_size: .; j_call: TRBJ1-2; cdr3_length: 13; v_call: TRBV3-1/TRBV3-2; d_call: .; cdr3_aa: CASSPQGHYGYTF; cdr3_nt: TGTGCCAGCAGCCCCCAGGGGCATTATGGCTACACCTTC